Described below is a single TCR beta chain sequence and its context. Produced via immunoSEQ multiplex PCR; TCRdb's table is partial and in-frame only. The table has about 92,000 clones, over 75% seen once. The time point here: baseline, week 1 (first vaccination visit). Documented treatment: pre-vaccination baseline after standard-of-care therapy. The data are from a study of a mutant IDH1 vaccine in newly diagnosed glioma. The CDR3 runs 16 residues. V shed 6 bases, J shed 3 bases, and the junction held 10 bases outside the gene matches. CDR1 is LNHDA and CDR2 is SQIVND in the germline V gene (reference sequence).

The sequence was collected from a man in his forties with glioma. V gene TRBV19 combines with J gene TRBJ1-5; 8 bases match TRBD1. This specimen was PBMCs, taken from a glioma patient treated with radiotherapy, temozolomide or both. The CDR3 spells CASSHRTGRNNQPQHF. The DNA of the CDR3 is TGTGCCAGTAGCCACCGGACAGGGCGAAACAATCAGCCCCAGCATTTT. The entire variable domain, with the rest obtained from reference TRBV19 and TRBJ1-5, is as follows: DGGITQSPKYLFRKEGQNVTLSCEQNLNHDAMYWYRQDPGQGLRLIYYSQIVNDFQKGDIAEGYSVSREKKESFPLTVTSAQKNPTAFYLCASSHRTGRNNQPQHFGDGTRLSIL.